This note documents a single T cell receptor (beta chain) sequence. This sample was included in a study of cytomegalovirus exposure and HLA in healthy donors. The PCR employed 60 Vbeta primers together with 13 Jbeta primers. The protocol was immunoSEQ multiplex PCR, while the TCRdb copy is restricted to in-frame clones and leaves out a portion. The sample contains 120,000 or so clones, approximately 80% of which appear only once. From germline, CDR1 is DFQATT and CDR2 SNEGSKA (reference sequence). The V gene lost 4 bases and the J gene lost 3 bases, with 6 bases spanning the gap. This CDR3 region has 11 residues.

The TCR originated in a man between 18 and 35 years old in good health and CMV-seronegative. What was sequenced was PBMCs. J is TRBJ1-1 and V is TRBV20-1; D uncertain. CDR3 protein: CSATEDTEAFF. The CDR3 DNA follows: TGCAGTGCTACGGAGGACACTGAAGCTTTCTTT.